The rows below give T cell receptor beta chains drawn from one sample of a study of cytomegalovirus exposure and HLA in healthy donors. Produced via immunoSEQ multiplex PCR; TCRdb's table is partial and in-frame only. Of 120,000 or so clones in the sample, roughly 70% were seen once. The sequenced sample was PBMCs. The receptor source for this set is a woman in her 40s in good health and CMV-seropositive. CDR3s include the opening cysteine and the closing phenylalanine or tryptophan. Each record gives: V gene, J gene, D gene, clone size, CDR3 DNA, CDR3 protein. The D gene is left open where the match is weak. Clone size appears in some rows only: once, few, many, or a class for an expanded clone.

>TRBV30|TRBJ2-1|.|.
TGTGCCTGGAGAGCAGCGCGGGCCGCTAAGGAGCAGTTCTTC
CAWRAARAAKEQFF
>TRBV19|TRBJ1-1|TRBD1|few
TGTGCCAGTAGTATCGACAGGGGGCCCACTGAAGCTTTCTTT
CASSIDRGPTEAFF
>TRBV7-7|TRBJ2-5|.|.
TGTGCTAGCAGCTTAGGAGAACAAGAGACCCAGTACTTC
CASSLGEQETQYF
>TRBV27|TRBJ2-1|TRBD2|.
TGTGCCAGCAGCAAAGGGACTAGCGTTTACAATGAGCAGTTCTTC
CASSKGTSVYNEQFF
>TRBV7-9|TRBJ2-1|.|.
TGTGCCAGCATCTGGGTAGCAGACTACAATGAGCAGTTCTTC
CASIWVADYNEQFF
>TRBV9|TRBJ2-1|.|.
TGTGCCAGCGGAACTCGACAACCCTACAATGAGCAGTTCTTC
CASGTRQPYNEQFF
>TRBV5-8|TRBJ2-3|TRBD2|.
TGTGCCAGCAGCTTCCCCGGGAGGGTTCCCACAGATACGCAGTATTTT
CASSFPGRVPTDTQYF
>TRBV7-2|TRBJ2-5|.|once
TGTGCCAGCAGCCCCCAACAGGTGAAAGAGACCCAGTACTTC
CASSPQQVKETQYF
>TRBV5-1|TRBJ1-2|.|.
TGCGCCAGCAGCCACGAAGGGGGTTCCTATGGCTACACCTTC
CASSHEGGSYGYTF
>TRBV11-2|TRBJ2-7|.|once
TGTGCCAGCAGCTTACCCTCAGGGCGGGAGCAGTACTTC
CASSLPSGREQYF
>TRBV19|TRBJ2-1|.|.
TGTGCCAGTAGTATCGGAGAGACCTCCTACAATGAGCAGTTCTTC
CASSIGETSYNEQFF
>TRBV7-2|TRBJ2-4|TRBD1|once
TGTGCCAGCAGCTTTCCGGACAGGGTGAACATTCAGTACTTC
CASSFPDRVNIQYF
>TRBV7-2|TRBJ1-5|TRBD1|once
TGTGCCAGCAGCCGGGTCTGGACAGGGTATAGCAATCAGCCCCAGCATTTT
CASSRVWTGYSNQPQHF
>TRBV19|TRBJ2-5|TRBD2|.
TGTGCCAGTAGTACAGCGGGAGGGCAAGAGACCCAGTACTTC
CASSTAGGQETQYF
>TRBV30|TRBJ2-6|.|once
TGTGCCTGGAGCCACGGCGGGTTTGGGGCCAACGTCCTGACTTTC
CAWSHGGFGANVLTF
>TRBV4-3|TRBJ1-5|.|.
TGCGCCAGCAGCCAAGAGGCCGGGACCCTTGCGGGACAGCCCCAGCATTTT
CASSQEAGTLAGQPQHF
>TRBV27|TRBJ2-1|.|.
TGTGCCAGCAGGTACTTCGGGCAGTTCTTC
CASRYFGQFF
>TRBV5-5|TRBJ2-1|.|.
TGTGCCAGCTACGAGGGTAGCGAGATAGGTGAGCAGTTCTTC
CASYEGSEIGEQFF
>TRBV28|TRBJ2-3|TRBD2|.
TGTGCCAGCAGTCCGGAGGCCCTAGCGGGAGTGGATACGCAGTATTTT
CASSPEALAGVDTQYF
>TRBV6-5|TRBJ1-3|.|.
TGTGCCAGCAGCCCGGAGGGGCGCACCATATATTTT
CASSPEGRTIYF
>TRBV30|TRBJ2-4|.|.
TGTGCCTGGAGTGGGGGGCCGGGAGCCAAAAACATTCAGTACTTC
CAWSGGPGAKNIQYF
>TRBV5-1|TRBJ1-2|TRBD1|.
TGCGCCAGCAGCCTACAACAGGGGGCGGAGGGCTACACCTTC
CASSLQQGAEGYTF
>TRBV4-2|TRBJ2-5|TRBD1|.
TGTGCCAGCAGCCCGCGGACAGGCGGTGAGACCCAGTACTTC
CASSPRTGGETQYF
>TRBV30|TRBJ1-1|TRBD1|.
TGTGCCTGGACACAGGGGGGTGAGGTGAACACTGAAGCTTTCTTT
CAWTQGGEVNTEAFF
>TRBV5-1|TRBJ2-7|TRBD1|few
TGCGCCAGCAGCTCCCGGGACAGGGGTGCCGAGCAGTACTTC
CASSSRDRGAEQYF
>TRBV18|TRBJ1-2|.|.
TGTGCCAGCTCACCAACGACGGGCTATGGCTACACCTTC
CASSPTTGYGYTF
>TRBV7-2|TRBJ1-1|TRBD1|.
TGTGCCAGCAGCTTAGATAGGGGCAGGGGGTTCGCTGAAGCTTTCTTT
CASSLDRGRGFAEAFF
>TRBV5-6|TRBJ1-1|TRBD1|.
TGTGCCAGCAGCTCAGACAGGGCGAACACTGAAGCTTTCTTT
CASSSDRANTEAFF
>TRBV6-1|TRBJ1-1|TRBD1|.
TGTGCCAGCACCATGGGAAGGACAGGGAGGGCTGAAGCTTTCTTT
CASTMGRTGRAEAFF
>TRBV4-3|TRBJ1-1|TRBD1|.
TGCGCCAGCAGCCAAGATCCGGGACAGGGGAACACTGAAGCTTTCTTT
CASSQDPGQGNTEAFF
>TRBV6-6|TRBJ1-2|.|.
TGTGCCAGCAGTTCTCTCACGCAGGGTACCTATGGCTACACCTTC
CASSSLTQGTYGYTF
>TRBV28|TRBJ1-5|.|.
TGTGCCAGCAGTTTCGACAGGACGGATCAGCCCCAGCATTTT
CASSFDRTDQPQHF
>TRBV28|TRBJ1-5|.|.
TGTGCCAGCAGTTTATGGGGGAGTCAGCCCCAGCATTTT
CASSLWGSQPQHF
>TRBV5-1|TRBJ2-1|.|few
TGCGCCAGCAGAGGGGGGGAGGGCGTCAATGAGCAGTTCTTC
CASRGGEGVNEQFF
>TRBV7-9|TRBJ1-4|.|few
TGTGCCAGCAGATCGGACAGTAATGAAAAACTGTTTTTT
CASRSDSNEKLFF
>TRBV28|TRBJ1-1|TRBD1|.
TGTGCCAGCAGTTTCTTCAGGGGGACTGAAGCTTTCTTT
CASSFFRGTEAFF
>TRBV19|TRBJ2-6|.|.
TGTGCCAGTAGTTCGGACAGCTCTGGGGCCAACGTCCTGACTTTC
CASSSDSSGANVLTF
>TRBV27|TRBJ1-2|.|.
TGTGCCAGCAGACTCGGGACTGGTCAATATGGCTACACCTTC
CASRLGTGQYGYTF
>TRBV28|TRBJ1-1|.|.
TGTGCCAGCCTCTTGGGGCAGGGGCTAACTGAAGCTTTCTTT
CASLLGQGLTEAFF
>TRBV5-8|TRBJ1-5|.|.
TGTGCCAGCAGCTTGGGACAGGTTAGCAATCAGCCCCAGCATTTT
CASSLGQVSNQPQHF
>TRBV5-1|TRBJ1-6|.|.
TGCGCCAGCAGCTTGGGAGACAATAATTCACCCCTCCACTTT
CASSLGDNNSPLHF
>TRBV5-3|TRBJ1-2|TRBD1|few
TGTGCCAGAAGCTCAGGGGGCTATGGCTACACCTTC
CARSSGGYGYTF
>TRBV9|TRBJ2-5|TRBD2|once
TGTGCCAGCAGCCTGGGGCAGGGAGGGGCAGAGACCCAGTACTTC
CASSLGQGGAETQYF
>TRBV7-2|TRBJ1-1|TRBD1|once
TGTGCCAGCAGCTTAGCCTGGACAGGGGAAGCTTTCTTT
CASSLAWTGEAFF
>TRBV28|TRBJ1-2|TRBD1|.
TGTGCCAGCAGCTTACCCGGACAGGGGTATTATGGCTACACCTTC
CASSLPGQGYYGYTF
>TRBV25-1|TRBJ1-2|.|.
TGTGCCAGCAGCCTCCTCAGAGGAGACTATGGCTACACCTTC
CASSLLRGDYGYTF
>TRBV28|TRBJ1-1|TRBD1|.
TGTGCCAGCAGCCTACCCGGGACAGGGAACACTGAAGCTTTCTTT
CASSLPGTGNTEAFF
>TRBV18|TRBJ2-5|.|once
TGTGCCAGCTCTCTAGAAGAGACCCAGTACTTC
CASSLEETQYF
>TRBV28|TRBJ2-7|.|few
TGTGCCAGCAGTTTAATCGAGGATTCCCTCTACGAGCAGTACTTC
CASSLIEDSLYEQYF
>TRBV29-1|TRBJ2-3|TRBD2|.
TGCAGCGTTGAAGATGTGCTAGCGGGGAAATACACAGATACGCAGTATTTT
CSVEDVLAGKYTDTQYF
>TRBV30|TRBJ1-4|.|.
TGTGCCTGGAGTATCCGGGGATATGAAAAACTGTTTTTT
CAWSIRGYEKLFF
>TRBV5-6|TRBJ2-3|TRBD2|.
TGTGCCAGCAGCCCCTGGGAAGCGGGAAGCACAGATACGCAGTATTTT
CASSPWEAGSTDTQYF
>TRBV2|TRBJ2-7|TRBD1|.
TGTGCCAGCAGTGAAGTCGGGACAGCAAAGCAGTACTTC
CASSEVGTAKQYF
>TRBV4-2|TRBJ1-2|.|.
TGTGCCAGCAGCCAAGAACAGATCTATGGCTACACCTTC
CASSQEQIYGYTF
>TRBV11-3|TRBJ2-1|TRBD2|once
TGTGCCAGCAGCCCGGGACTAGCGGGGGGAACCTACAATGAGCAGTTCTTC
CASSPGLAGGTYNEQFF
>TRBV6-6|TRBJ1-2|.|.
TGTGCCAGCAGTTCCTTCGGGGATGGCTACACCTTC
CASSSFGDGYTF
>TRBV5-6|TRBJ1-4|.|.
TGTGCCAGCTCTGGACTTGCAACTAATGAAAAACTGTTTTTT
CASSGLATNEKLFF
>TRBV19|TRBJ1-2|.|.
TGTGCCAGTATGAGCCCCCTGACTGCGCGGGAGTACACCTTC
CASMSPLTAREYTF